Below, 17 T cell receptor beta chains from the same sample are listed, as sequenced in a study of blood T cell repertoires in COVID-19. Assay: immunoSEQ multiplex PCR; the TCRdb copy retains only in-frame clones and omits some. Of about 290,000 clones listed, around 90% are singletons. Source material: peripheral blood. The receptors stem from a woman aged 40 to 49 who had recovered from COVID-19.

J is TRBJ1-1 and V is TRBV5-1; no firm D call. The CDR3 is made up of 13 amino acids. Germline CDR1 and CDR2: SGHRS and YFSETQ. The V gene lost 4 bases and the J gene lost 0 bases, with 7 bases spanning the gap. Written as DNA, the CDR3 is TGCGCCAGCAGCCAGCAGGTGAACACTGAAGCTTTCTTT. Protein: CASSQQVNTEAFF.

The rearrangement joins TRBV3-1 (or the pseudogene TRBV3-2) to TRBJ2-2, with D perhaps matching TRBD2 (5 bases). CDR1 LGHDT and CDR2 YNNKEL come from the germline V gene (reference sequence). Trimming took off 0 bases at V and 4 bases at J, with 9 bases between the two ends. This CDR3 has 15 amino acids. CDR3 nucleotide sequence: TGTGCCAGCAGCCAAGAGGGAGTAGGCACCGGGGAGCTGTTTTTT. Translation gives CASSQEGVGTGELFF.

This chain connects TRBV6-2 or TRBV6-3 to TRBJ2-6, with 8 bases aligning to TRBD1. The CDR3 loop spans 18 amino acids. V trimming: 4 bases; J trimming: 1 base; junction bases outside the gene matches: 9. Germline V gene data show CDR1 as MNHEY and CDR2 as SVGEGT. The CDR3 DNA is TGTGCCAGCAGTTTCACGGACAGGGTCCATTCTGGGGCCAACGTCCTGACTTTC. Amino acids: CASSFTDRVHSGANVLTF.

The chain carries TRBV27 and TRBJ2-1; 10 positions match TRBD2. Germline V gene data show CDR1 as MNHEY and CDR2 as SMNVEV (reference sequence). The V gene end was trimmed by 1 base and the J gene end by 6 bases; junction bases not matched to a gene: 9. This CDR3 spans 17 amino acids. In DNA form, the CDR3 reads TGTGCCAGCAGTTTATGGCCTAGCGGGAGCATACGCAATGAGCAGTTCTTC. Protein product: CASSLWPSGSIRNEQFF.

The table lists this clone with a count of one. The chain links TRBV19 to TRBJ1-2; D uncertain. CDR1 is LNHDA and CDR2 is SQIVND in the germline V gene (reference sequence). The V end was cut by 8 bases, the J end by 6 bases, with 7 bases between. This CDR3 is built from 10 residues. CDR3 in amino acids: CASFGDGYTF. The CDR3 DNA reads TGTGCCAGTTTCGGGGATGGCTACACCTTC.

The rearrangement joins TRBV10-3 to TRBJ2-3; 9 positions match TRBD2. The CDR3 loop spans 14 amino acids. In germline, CDR1 is ENHRY, CDR2 SYGVKD. Germline trimming cut 6 bases from V and 2 bases from J; bases unmatched to any gene: 3. The CDR3 nucleotides read TGTGCCATCAGGACTAGCGGTTACACAGATACGCAGTATTTT. It specifies CAIRTSGYTDTQYF.

The J gene is TRBJ2-3, the V gene TRBV30; possibly TRBD2 for D (6 bases). The germline V gene encodes CDR1 GTSNPN and CDR2 SVGIG (reference sequence). Trimming shortened V by 4 bases and J by 7 bases, and 18 bases separated the two germline ends. This CDR3 is 14 amino acids long. In DNA, the CDR3 is TGTGCCTGGACTAGAACTAACGGCGGGAATACGCAGTATTTT. Translating gives CAWTRTNGGNTQYF. The full variable domain, completed using reference TRBV30 and TRBJ2-3, is SQTIHQWPATLVQPVGSPLSLECTVEGTSNPNLYWYRQAAGRGLQLLFYSVGIGQISSEVPQNLSASRPQDRQFILSSKKLLLSDSGFYLCAWTRTNGGNTQYFGPGTRLTVL.

The V gene is TRBV30, the J gene TRBJ2-1; D unclear. The ends were cut back, 3 bases at V and 4 bases at J, with 16 bases in the middle. CDR1 is GTSNPN and CDR2 is SVGIG in the germline V gene (reference sequence). The CDR3 has 15 amino acids. This chain's CDR3 is CAWSRLGRDYNEQFF. CDR3 bases: TGTGCCTGGAGCCGTCTAGGCCGCGATTACAATGAGCAGTTCTTC.

The J gene is TRBJ2-1, the V gene TRBV3-1 (or the pseudogene TRBV3-2); 14 nucleotides line up with TRBD2. Germline assignment: CDR1 LGHDT and CDR2 YNNKEL (reference sequence). CDR3 length: 17 residues. J gave up 3 bases and V 3 bases, and 4 bases lay outside the gene matches. The CDR3 DNA reads as TGTGCCAGCAGCCAGAGACTAGCGGGAGGGGGCTACAATGAGCAGTTCTTC. Its translation is CASSQRLAGGGYNEQFF.

The chain employs TRBV7-9 and TRBJ1-2, with D perhaps matching TRBD1 (6 bases). There are 14 residues in the CDR3. V was trimmed by 1 base and J by 5 bases, leaving 11 bases between them. The germline CDR1 and CDR2 sequences are SEHNR and FQNEAQ (reference sequence). CDR3 sequence: CASSLVSGEYGYTF. CDR3 sequence (DNA): TGTGCCAGCAGCTTAGTTTCAGGGGAATATGGCTACACCTTC.

The V and J genes are TRBV6-5 and TRBJ1-2; D is undetermined. The ends were cut back, 2 bases at V and 8 bases at J, with 12 bases in the middle. Germline V gene lookup returns CDR1 MNHEY and CDR2 SVGAGI. This CDR3 has 13 residues. For the CDR3, the DNA is TGTGCCAGCAGTTACGACCCCTCGGGGGGCTACACCTTC. Its translation is CASSYDPSGGYTF.

This clone appeared a single time. CDR3 amino acids: CASSLGGQGANQPQHF. The CDR3 nucleotides read TGTGCCAGCAGCCTAGGGGGACAGGGGGCCAATCAGCCCCAGCATTTT. This chain connects TRBV7-9 to TRBJ1-5, with 12 bases aligning to TRBD1. The CDR3 length is 16 residues. Trimming cost V 5 bases and J 3 bases; bases outside gene matches: 5. Germline CDR1 and CDR2: SEHNR and FQNEAQ (reference sequence).

This chain joins TRBV27 and TRBJ2-4; 13 bases agree with TRBD2. Germline CDR1 and CDR2: MNHEY and SMNVEV (reference sequence). Germline trimming cut 5 bases from V and 0 bases from J; bases unmatched to any gene: 10. The CDR3 extends over 19 amino acids. The CDR3 spells CASSTLLAGGPLAKNIQYF. In nucleotides, the CDR3 is TGTGCCAGCAGTACCTTACTAGCGGGAGGGCCGTTAGCCAAAAACATTCAGTACTTC.

The rearrangement joins TRBV2 to TRBJ2-7; no definite D call. Germline CDR1 SNHLY, CDR2 FYNNEI. V lost 2 bases, J lost 2 bases, and 16 bases lay in between. The CDR3 spans 16 residues. The CDR3 DNA sequence: TGTGCCAGCAGTGAACGGCAACCAACAGTGCCCTACGAGCAGTACTTC. This sequence encodes CASSERQPTVPYEQYF.

J is TRBJ2-7 and V is TRBV6-1, with 7 bases identical to TRBD2. V shed 2 bases and J 3 bases; nucleotides not matched to a gene: 7. The length of the CDR3 is 15 residues. Germline V gene sequence: CDR1 MNHNS, CDR2 SASEGT. CDR3 in DNA: TGTGCCAGCAGTGAACCGGCTAGCGGCCGCTACGAGCAGTACTTC. Amino acids: CASSEPASGRYEQYF.

This clone was observed once. V gene TRBV6-2 or TRBV6-3 combines with J gene TRBJ1-5; 9 nucleotides line up with TRBD1. Germline CDR1 is MNHEY and CDR2 is SVGEGT. CDR3 length: 15 amino acids. V shed 2 bases, J shed 5 bases, and the junction held 4 bases outside the gene matches. The CDR3 reads CASSYQGQGHQPQHF. The CDR3 DNA follows: TGTGCCAGCAGTTACCAGGGACAGGGCCATCAGCCCCAGCATTTT.

The CDR3 loop reads CASSQTGEKQPQHF. The CDR3 DNA sequence: TGTGCCAGCAGTCAGACAGGGGAGAAGCAGCCCCAGCATTTT. J is TRBJ1-5 and V is TRBV6-2 or TRBV6-3; 8 bases are a match to TRBD1. The CDR3 consists of 14 residues. V trimming: 5 bases; J trimming: 7 bases; junction bases outside the gene matches: 7. Germline V gives CDR1 MNHEY, CDR2 SVGEGT.